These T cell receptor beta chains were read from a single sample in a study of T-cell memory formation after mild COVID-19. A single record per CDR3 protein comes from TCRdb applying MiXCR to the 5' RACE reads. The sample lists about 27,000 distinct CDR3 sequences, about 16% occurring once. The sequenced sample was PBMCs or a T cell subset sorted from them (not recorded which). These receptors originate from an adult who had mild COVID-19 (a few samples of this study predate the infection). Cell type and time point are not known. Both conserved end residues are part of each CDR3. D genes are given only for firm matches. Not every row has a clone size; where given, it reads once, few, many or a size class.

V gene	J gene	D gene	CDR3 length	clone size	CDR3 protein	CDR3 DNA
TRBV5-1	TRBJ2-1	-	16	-	CASSLAPGTQYNEQFF	TGCGCCAGCAGCCTAGCCCCCGGGACACAGTACAATGAGCAGTTCTTC
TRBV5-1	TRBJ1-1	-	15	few	CASSLEGDRNTEAFF	TGCGCCAGCAGCTTGGAGGGGGACCGCAACACTGAAGCTTTCTTT
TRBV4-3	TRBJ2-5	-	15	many	CASSQDRGFRETQYF	TGCGCCAGCAGCCAAGATAGAGGATTTCGGGAGACCCAGTACTTC
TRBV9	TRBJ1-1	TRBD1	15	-	CASSAWDRVNTEAFF	TGTGCCAGCAGCGCCTGGGACAGGGTGAACACTGAAGCTTTCTTT
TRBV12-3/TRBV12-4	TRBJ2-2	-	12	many	CASSLSSGELFF	TGTGCCAGCAGTTTATCAAGTGGGGAGCTGTTTTTT
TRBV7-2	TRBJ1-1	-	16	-	CATTSKQGRAGTEAFF	TGTGCCACCACATCTAAACAAGGTCGGGCTGGCACTGAAGCTTTCTTT
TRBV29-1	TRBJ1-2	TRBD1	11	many	CSDRQGDGYTF	TGCAGCGACAGACAGGGAGATGGCTACACCTTC
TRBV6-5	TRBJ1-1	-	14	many	CASSERGLNTEAFF	TGTGCCAGCAGTGAAAGGGGCCTGAACACTGAAGCTTTCTTT
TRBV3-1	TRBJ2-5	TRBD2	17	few	CASSQTLRTSGKETQYF	TGTGCCAGCAGCCAAACTCTCAGGACTAGCGGTAAAGAGACCCAGTACTTC
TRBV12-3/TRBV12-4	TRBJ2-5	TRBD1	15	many	CATAWTGSPQETQYF	TGTGCCACCGCATGGACAGGCTCGCCCCAAGAGACCCAGTACTTC
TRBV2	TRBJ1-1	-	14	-	CASSSTGWVTEAFF	TGTGCCAGCAGTTCTACAGGGTGGGTGACTGAAGCTTTCTTT
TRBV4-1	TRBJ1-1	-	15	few	CASSHGPQGPFEAFF	TGCGCCAGCAGCCACGGCCCGCAGGGGCCGTTTGAAGCTTTCTTT
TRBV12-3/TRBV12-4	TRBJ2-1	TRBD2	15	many	CASSLGDREGGEQFF	TGTGCCAGCAGTTTAGGAGATCGGGAGGGCGGTGAGCAGTTCTTC
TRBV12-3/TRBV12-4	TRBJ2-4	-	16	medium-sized	CAIGEWGPGDKNIQYF	TGTGCCATAGGAGAGTGGGGGCCGGGTGACAAAAACATTCAGTACTTC
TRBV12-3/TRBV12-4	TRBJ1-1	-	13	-	CASRRTGQYEAFF	TGTGCCAGCAGACGCACAGGGCAGTATGAAGCTTTCTTT
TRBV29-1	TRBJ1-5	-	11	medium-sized	CSVGFDQPQHF	TGCAGCGTTGGGTTTGATCAGCCCCAGCATTTT
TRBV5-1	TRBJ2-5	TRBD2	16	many	CASSYGGDYRRETQYF	TGCGCCAGCAGCTATGGAGGGGACTATCGGCGGGAGACCCAGTACTTC
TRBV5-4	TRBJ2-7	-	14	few	CASSSQGGSYEQYF	TGTGCCAGCAGCTCTCAAGGGGGATCCTACGAGCAGTACTTC
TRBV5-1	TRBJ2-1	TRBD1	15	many	CASSYGTGGYNEQFF	TGCGCCAGCAGCTATGGGACAGGGGGCTACAATGAGCAGTTCTTC
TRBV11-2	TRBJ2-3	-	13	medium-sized	CASSPVPRGTQYF	TGTGCCAGCAGCCCAGTGCCGCGGGGTACGCAGTATTTT
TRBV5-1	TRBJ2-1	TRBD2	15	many	CASSLLREGPYEQFF	TGCGCCAGCAGCTTGTTGCGGGAGGGCCCCTATGAGCAGTTCTTC
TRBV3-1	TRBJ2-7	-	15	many	CASSQVRTGAKEQYF	TGTGCCAGCAGCCAAGTTCGTACGGGGGCGAAAGAGCAGTACTTC
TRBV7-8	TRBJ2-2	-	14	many	CASSESGEHGELFF	TGTGCCAGCAGCGAGTCCGGGGAACACGGGGAGCTGTTTTTT
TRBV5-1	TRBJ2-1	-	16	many	CASSLDAYPASNEQFF	TGCGCCAGCAGCTTGGATGCTTACCCGGCCAGCAATGAGCAGTTCTTC
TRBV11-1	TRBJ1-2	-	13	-	CASRRRGNYGYTF	TGTGCCAGCAGGCGGCGGGGGAACTATGGCTACACCTTC
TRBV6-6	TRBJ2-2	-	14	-	CASSWDTNTGELFF	TGTGCCAGCAGCTGGGACACGAACACCGGGGAGCTGTTTTTT
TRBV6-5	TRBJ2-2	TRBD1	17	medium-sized	CASSLGGQGAHTGELFF	TGTGCCAGCTCATTAGGGGGACAGGGGGCCCACACCGGGGAGCTGTTTTTT
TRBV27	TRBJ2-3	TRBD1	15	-	CASTPGQGVPDTQYF	TGTGCCAGCACCCCGGGACAGGGGGTTCCAGATACGCAGTATTTT
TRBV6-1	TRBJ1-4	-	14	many	CASSDGQTGEKLFF	TGTGCCAGCAGTGACGGACAGACTGGCGAAAAACTGTTTTTT
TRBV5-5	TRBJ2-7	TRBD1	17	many	CASSLERGTGDSYEQYF	TGTGCCAGCAGCTTGGAGCGGGGGACAGGGGACTCCTACGAGCAGTACTTC
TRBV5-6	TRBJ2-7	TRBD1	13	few	CASSLATGGRQYF	TGTGCCAGCAGCTTGGCTACAGGGGGAAGGCAGTACTTC
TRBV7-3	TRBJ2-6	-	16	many	CASSSGQNSRANVLTF	TGTGCCAGCAGCTCCGGACAGAACTCTAGGGCCAACGTCCTGACTTTC
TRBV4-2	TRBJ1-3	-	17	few	CASSQEAHSASGNTIYF	TGTGCCAGCAGCCAAGAGGCCCACAGCGCGTCTGGAAACACCATATATTTT
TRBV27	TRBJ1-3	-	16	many	CASRPHSGRVGNTIYF	TGTGCCAGCAGACCTCACAGTGGCAGGGTTGGAAACACCATATATTTT
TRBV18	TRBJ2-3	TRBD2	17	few	CASSPGLAGGTRDTQYF	TGTGCCAGCTCGCCGGGACTAGCGGGGGGAACGAGAGATACGCAGTATTTT
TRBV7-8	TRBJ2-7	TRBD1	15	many	CASSSSGTGDYEQYF	TGTGCCAGCAGCTCGTCCGGGACAGGTGACTACGAGCAGTACTTC
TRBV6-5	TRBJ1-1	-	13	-	CASSYEEDKKAFF	TGTGCCAGCAGTTACGAGGAGGACAAGAAGGCTTTCTTT
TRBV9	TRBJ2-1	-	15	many	CASSALGGDHNEQFF	TGTGCCAGCAGCGCTCTGGGGGGCGATCACAATGAGCAGTTCTTC
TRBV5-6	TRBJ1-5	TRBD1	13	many	CASSLARTGPQHF	TGTGCCAGCAGCTTGGCAAGGACAGGGCCCCAGCATTTT
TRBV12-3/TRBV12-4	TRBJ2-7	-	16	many	CASSPKNLAPSYEQYF	TGTGCCAGCAGCCCCAAAAATCTAGCGCCAAGCTACGAGCAGTACTTC
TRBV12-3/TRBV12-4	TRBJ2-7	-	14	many	CASSLLGTTYEQYF	TGTGCCAGCAGCCTCCTCGGGACCACCTACGAGCAGTACTTC
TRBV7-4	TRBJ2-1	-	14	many	CAISPGTSYNEQFF	TGTGCCATCTCCCCCGGAACCTCCTACAATGAGCAGTTCTTC
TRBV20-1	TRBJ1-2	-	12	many	CSALVGNYGYTF	TGCAGTGCTTTGGTGGGGAACTATGGCTACACCTTC
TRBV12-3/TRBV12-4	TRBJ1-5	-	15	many	CASSFRLPGGGPQHF	TGTGCCAGCAGTTTTAGACTCCCTGGTGGGGGGCCCCAGCATTTT
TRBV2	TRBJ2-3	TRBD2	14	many	CAITAGGRGDTQYF	TGTGCCATAACGGCGGGGGGCCGGGGAGATACGCAGTATTTT
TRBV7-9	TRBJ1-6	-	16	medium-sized	CASSLEKGYQISPLHF	TGTGCCAGCAGCTTAGAGAAGGGGTACCAAATTTCACCCCTCCACTTT
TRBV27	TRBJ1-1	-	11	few	CASKKRTEAFF	TGTGCCAGCAAAAAAAGGACTGAAGCTTTCTTT